This TCR beta chain was captured in a study of T-cell memory formation after mild COVID-19. Study at large: Largely donor-specific sequence clusters came from two donors. Findings and limits, study-wide: Memory from before infection featured some responding clones, which suggests cross-reactive memory joined. The CD4+ clones that contracted clustered mainly within CM and EM, and the CD8+ clones concentrated in EMRA.

In TCRdb, the 5' RACE reads were re-called with MiXCR into one record per CDR3 protein. The sample gives just under 150,000 distinct CDR3 sequences, roughly 19% of which show up once; over 2% is in the top ten. Only a few counts were recorded for this clonotype. Its antigen is unknown. The trim removed 5 bases at V and 5 bases at J, leaving 5 bases unmatched. The CDR3 contains 13 residues. Sequences were obtained from PBMCs or a T cell subset sorted from them (not recorded which). The source is an adult woman who had mild COVID-19 (a few samples of this study predate the infection). Cell type and time point are not known. The V call is TRBV12-3 or TRBV12-4, the J call TRBJ1-1, with 7 bases fitting TRBD1. The CDR3 spells CASSQTGKTEAFF. The CDR3 bases are TGTGCCAGCAGTCAGACAGGGAAGACTGAAGCTTTCTTT.